This T cell receptor (beta chain) emerged from a study of PD-1 blockade in mismatch repair-deficient tumors. Looking at the study overall: All were previously treated, progressing patients with 12 mismatch repair-deficient cancer types. Study-level points and caveats: Tumor-resident clones, often absent from pretreatment blood, expanded after pembrolizumab and then contracted.

Mismatch repair deficiency was confirmed in all patients, by PCR or immunohistochemistry. Three pembrolizumab responders had their TCRs sequenced. To note about this clone: The antigen is unknown.

Some clones are missing from TCRdb's copy, which holds only in-frame ones; the method was immunoSEQ multiplex PCR. This table holds tens of thousands of clones, approximately 88% found once. Material: PBMCs, obtained before pembrolizumab treatment. The receptor was derived from an adult with mismatch repair-deficient cancer.

DNA for the CDR3: TGTGCCTGGAGTGTCGGGTTTTACAATGAGCAGTTCTTC. The encoded protein is CAWSVGFYNEQFF. The chain joins TRBV30 to TRBJ2-1; D call uncertain. V gave up 0 bases and J gave up 4 bases, with 7 bases separating them. Germline values: CDR1 GTSNPN, CDR2 SVGIG (reference sequence). The CDR3 sequence is 13 residues long.